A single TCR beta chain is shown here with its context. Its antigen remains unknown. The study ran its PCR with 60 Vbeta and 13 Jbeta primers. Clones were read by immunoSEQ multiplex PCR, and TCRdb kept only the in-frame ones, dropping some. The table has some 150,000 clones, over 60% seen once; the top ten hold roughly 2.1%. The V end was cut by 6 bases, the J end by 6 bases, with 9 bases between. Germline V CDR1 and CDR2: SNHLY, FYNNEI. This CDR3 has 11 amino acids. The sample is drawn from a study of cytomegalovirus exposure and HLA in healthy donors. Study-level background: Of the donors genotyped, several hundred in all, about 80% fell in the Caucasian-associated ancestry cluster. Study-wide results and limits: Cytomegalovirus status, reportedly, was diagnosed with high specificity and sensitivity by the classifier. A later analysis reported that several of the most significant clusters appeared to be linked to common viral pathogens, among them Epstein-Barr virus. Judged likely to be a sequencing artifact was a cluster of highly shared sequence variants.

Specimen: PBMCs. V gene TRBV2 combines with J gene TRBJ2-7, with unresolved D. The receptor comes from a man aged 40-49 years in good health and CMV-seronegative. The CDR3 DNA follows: TGTGCCAGCAGCACACCTGGCGAGCAGTACTTC. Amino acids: CASSTPGEQYF.